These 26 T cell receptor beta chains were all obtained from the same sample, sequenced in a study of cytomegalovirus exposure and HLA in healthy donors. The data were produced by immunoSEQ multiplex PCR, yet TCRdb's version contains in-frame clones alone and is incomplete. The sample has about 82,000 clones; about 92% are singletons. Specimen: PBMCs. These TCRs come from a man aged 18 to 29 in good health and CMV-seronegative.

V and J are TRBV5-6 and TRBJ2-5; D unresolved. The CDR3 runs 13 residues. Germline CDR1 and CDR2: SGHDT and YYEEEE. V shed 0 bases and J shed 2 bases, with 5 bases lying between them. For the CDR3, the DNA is TGTGCCAGCAGCTTGGGACAACAAGAGACCCAGTACTTC. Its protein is CASSLGQQETQYF. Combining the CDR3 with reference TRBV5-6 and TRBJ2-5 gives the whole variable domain DAGVTQSPTHLIKTRGQQVTLRCSPKSGHDTVSWYQQALGQGPQFIFQYYEEEERQRGNFPDRFSGHQFPNYSSELNVNALLLGDSALYLCASSLGQQETQYFGPGTRLLVL.

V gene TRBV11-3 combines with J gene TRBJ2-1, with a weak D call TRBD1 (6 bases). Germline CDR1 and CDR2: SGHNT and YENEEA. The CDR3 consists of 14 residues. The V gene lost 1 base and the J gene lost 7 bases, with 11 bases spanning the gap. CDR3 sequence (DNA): TGTGCCAGCAGCTTAGGACAGGTAGTGAATGAGCAGTTCTTC. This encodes CASSLGQVVNEQFF.

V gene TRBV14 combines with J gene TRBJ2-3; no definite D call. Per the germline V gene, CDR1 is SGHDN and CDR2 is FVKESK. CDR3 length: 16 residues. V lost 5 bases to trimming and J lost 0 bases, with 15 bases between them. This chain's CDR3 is CASSNLNRASTDTQYF. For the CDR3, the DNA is TGTGCCAGCAGCAACCTGAACAGAGCTAGCACAGATACGCAGTATTTT.

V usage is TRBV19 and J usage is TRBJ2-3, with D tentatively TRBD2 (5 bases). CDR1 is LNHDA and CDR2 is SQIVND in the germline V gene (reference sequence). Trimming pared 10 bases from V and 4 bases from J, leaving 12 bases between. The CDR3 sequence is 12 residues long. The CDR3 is CATAVGADTQYF. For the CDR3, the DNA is TGTGCCACCGCCGTCGGGGCAGATACGCAGTATTTT.

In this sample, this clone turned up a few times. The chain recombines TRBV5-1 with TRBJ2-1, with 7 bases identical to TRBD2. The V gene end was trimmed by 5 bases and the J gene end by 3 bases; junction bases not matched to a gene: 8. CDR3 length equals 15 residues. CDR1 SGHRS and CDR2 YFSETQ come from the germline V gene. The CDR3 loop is CASRFLAEGYNEQFF. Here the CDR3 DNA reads TGCGCCAGCAGGTTCCTAGCGGAGGGCTACAATGAGCAGTTCTTC. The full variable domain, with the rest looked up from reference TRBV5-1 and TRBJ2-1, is KAGVTQTPRYLIKTRGQQVTLSCSPISGHRSVSWYQQTPGQGLQFLFEYFSETQRNKGNFPGRFSGRQFSNSRSEMNVSTLELGDSALYLCASRFLAEGYNEQFFGPGTRLTVL.

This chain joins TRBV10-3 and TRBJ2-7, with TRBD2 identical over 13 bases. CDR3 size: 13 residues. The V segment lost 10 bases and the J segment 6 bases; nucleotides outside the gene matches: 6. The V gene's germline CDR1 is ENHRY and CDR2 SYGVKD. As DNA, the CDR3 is TGTGCCACCGGACTAGCGGGAGAGGTCGAGCAGTACTTC. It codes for CATGLAGEVEQYF.

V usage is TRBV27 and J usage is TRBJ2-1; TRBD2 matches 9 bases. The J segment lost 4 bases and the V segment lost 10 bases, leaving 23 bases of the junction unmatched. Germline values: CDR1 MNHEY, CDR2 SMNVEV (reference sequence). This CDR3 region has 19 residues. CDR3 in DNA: TGTGCCACTCAGGCGCAACTTCTCCTGAGCGGGGGGATTTACAATGAGCAGTTCTTC. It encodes CATQAQLLLSGGIYNEQFF.

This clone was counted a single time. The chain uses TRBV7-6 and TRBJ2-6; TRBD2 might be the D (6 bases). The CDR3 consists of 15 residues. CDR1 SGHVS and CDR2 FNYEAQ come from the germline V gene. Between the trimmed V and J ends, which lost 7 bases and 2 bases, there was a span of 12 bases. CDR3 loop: CASTGWRAGANVLTF. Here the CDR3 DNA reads TGTGCCAGCACGGGGTGGAGGGCTGGGGCCAACGTCCTGACTTTC.

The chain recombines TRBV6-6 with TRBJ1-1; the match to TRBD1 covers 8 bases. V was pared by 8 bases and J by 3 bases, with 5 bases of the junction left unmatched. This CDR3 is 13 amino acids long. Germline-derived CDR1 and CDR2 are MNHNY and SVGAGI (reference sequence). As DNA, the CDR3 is TGTGCCAGCTACAACAGGGGGGACACTGAAGCTTTCTTT. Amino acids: CASYNRGDTEAFF.

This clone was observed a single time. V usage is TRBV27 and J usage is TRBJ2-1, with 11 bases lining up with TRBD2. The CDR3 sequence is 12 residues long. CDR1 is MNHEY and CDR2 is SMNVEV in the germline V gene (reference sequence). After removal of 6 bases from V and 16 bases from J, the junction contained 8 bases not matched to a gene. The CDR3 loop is CASSRLAGLVFF. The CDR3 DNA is TGTGCCAGCAGCCGACTAGCGGGGTTGGTCTTCTTC.

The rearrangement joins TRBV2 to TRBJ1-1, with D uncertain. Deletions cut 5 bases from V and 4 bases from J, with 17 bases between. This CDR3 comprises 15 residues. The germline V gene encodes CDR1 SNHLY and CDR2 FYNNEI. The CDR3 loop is CASSSRRVGGTEAFF. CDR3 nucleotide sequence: TGTGCCAGCAGTTCCCGGAGGGTAGGTGGCACTGAAGCTTTCTTT.

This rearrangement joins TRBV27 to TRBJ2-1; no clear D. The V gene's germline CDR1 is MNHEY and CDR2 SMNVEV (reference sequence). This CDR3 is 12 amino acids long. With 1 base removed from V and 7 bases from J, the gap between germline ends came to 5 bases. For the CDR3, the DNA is TGTGCCAGCAGTTTATACGGGAATGAGCAGTTCTTC. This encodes CASSLYGNEQFF.

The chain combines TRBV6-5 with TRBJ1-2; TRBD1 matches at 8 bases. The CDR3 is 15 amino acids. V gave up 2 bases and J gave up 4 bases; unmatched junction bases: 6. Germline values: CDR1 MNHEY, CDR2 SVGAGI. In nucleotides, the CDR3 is TGTGCCAGCAGTTACAGAGACAGGGGCACCTATGGCTACACCTTC. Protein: CASSYRDRGTYGYTF.

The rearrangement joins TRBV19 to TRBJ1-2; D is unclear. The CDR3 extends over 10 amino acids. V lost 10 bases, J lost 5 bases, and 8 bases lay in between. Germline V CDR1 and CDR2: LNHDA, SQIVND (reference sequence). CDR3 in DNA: TGTGCCACTTCTCAGTATGGCTACACCTTC. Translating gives CATSQYGYTF.

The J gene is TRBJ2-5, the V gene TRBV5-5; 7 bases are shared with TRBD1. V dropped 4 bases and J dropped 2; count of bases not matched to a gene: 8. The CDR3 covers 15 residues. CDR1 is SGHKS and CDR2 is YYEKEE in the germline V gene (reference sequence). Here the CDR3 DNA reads TGTGCCAGCAGCGTGGACCCGGGACAGCAAGAGACCCAGTACTTC. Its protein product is CASSVDPGQQETQYF.

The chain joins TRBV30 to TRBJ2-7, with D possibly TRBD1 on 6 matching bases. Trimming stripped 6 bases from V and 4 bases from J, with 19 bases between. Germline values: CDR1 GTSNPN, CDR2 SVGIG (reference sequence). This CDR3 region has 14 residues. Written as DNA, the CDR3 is TGTGCCTGCGGGGACACCAGATCTAAGTACGAGCAGTACTTC. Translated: CACGDTRSKYEQYF. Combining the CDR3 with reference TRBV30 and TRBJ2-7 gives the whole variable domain SQTIHQWPATLVQPVGSPLSLECTVEGTSNPNLYWYRQAAGRGLQLLFYSVGIGQISSEVPQNLSASRPQDRQFILSSKKLLLSDSGFYLCACGDTRSKYEQYFGPGTRLTVT.

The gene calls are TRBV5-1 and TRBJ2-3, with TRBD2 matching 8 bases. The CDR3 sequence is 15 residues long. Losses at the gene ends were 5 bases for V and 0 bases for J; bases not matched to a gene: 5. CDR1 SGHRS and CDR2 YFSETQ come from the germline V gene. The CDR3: CASSRLAGSTDTQYF. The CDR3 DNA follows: TGCGCCAGCAGTAGGCTAGCGGGTAGCACAGATACGCAGTATTTT.

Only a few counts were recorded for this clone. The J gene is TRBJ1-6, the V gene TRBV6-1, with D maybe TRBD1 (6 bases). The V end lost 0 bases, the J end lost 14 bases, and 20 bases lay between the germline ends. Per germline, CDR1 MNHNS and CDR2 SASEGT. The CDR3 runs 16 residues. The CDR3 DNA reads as TGTGCCAGCAGTGAAGCTCGACAGGCCAGAATTGGGACCCTCCACTTT. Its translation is CASSEARQARIGTLHF.

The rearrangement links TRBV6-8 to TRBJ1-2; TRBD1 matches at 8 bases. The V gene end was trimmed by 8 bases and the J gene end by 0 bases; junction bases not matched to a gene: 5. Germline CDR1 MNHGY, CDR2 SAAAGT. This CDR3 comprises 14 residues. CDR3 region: CASRTGGANYGYTF. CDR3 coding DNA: TGTGCCAGCCGTACAGGGGGAGCTAACTATGGCTACACCTTC.

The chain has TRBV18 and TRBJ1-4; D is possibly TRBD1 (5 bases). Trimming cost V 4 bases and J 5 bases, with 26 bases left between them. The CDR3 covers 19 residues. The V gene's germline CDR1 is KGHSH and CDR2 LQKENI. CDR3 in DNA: TGTGCCAGCTCACGAAACATACTTGAAACGCCTGGGGGGAATGAAAAACTGTTTTTT. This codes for CASSRNILETPGGNEKLFF.

The CDR3 protein is CASSSQGANTGELFF. The DNA of the CDR3 is TGTGCCAGCAGTTCACAGGGGGCGAACACCGGGGAGCTGTTTTTT. The chain recombines TRBV6-5 with TRBJ2-2; 8 bases align to TRBD1. V lost 4 bases to trimming and J lost 0 bases; unmatched junction nucleotides: 1. Germline CDR1 is MNHEY and CDR2 is SVGAGI. This CDR3 has 15 amino acids.

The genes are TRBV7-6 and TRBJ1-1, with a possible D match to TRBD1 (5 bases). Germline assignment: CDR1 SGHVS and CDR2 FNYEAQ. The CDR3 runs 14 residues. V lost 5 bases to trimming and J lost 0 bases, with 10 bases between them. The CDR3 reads CASSRGQLNTEAFF. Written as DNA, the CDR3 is TGTGCCAGCAGCCGCGGACAATTGAACACTGAAGCTTTCTTT.

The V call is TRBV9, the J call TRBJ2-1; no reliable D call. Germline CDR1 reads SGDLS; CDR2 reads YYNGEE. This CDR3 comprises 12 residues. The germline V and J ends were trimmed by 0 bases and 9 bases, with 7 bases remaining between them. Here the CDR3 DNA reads TGTGCCAGCAGCGTAGCTGGGCTTGAGCAGTTCTTC. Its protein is CASSVAGLEQFF. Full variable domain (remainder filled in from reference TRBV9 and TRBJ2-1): DSGVTQTPKHLITATGQRVTLRCSPRSGDLSVYWYQQSLDQGLQFLIQYYNGEERAKGNILERFSAQQFPDLHSELNLSSLELGDSALYFCASSVAGLEQFFGPGTRLTVL.

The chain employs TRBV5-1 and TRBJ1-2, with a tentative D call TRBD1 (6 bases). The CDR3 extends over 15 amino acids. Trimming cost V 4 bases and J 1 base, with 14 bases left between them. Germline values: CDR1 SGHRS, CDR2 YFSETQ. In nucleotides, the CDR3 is TGCGCCAGCAGCCCAACCCAGGGGATTAACTATGGCTACACCTTC. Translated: CASSPTQGINYGYTF.

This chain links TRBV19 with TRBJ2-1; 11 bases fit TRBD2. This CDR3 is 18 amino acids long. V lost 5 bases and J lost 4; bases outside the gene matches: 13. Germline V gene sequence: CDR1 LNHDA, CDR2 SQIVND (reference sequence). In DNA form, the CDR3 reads TGTGCCAGTAGTTTTAACGGTAGGGGGACTAGCGGTTACAATGAGCAGTTCTTC. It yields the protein CASSFNGRGTSGYNEQFF.

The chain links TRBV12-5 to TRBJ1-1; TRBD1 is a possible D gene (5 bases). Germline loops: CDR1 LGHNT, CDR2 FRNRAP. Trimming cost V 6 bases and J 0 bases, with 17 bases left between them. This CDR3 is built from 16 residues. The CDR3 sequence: CASGPGRQLVNTEAFF. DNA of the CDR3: TGTGCTAGTGGACCCGGGAGACAGCTGGTGAACACTGAAGCTTTCTTT.